These 3 T cell receptor beta chains share one sample of origin, sequenced in a study of regulatory T cells in long-lasting Graves disease. Indicated time point: newly diagnosed GD, antithyroid drugs for less than 3 months. PBMC RNA was the source of the TCR library. Library construction for TCR beta used iRepertoire HTBI primers and Arm-PCR of CDR3 regions. TCRdb ran MiXCR on the multiplex PCR reads and lists one entry per CDR3 protein. The repertoire holds around 240,000 distinct CDR3 sequences, with about 18% as singletons. These data are also associated with another study on T cells in Graves' hyperthyroidism and ophthalmopathy.

Material: peripheral blood mononuclear cells (PBMCs), obtained at new diagnosis, from a patient treated with antithyroid drugs. Source of these receptors: a woman younger than 45 with Graves disease.

This clonotype came up many times. The rearrangement joins TRBV7-3 to TRBJ2-2; the D call may be TRBD1 or TRBD2 (5 bases each). V was shortened by 4 bases and J by 4 bases, with 13 bases between the two germline ends. The CDR3 length is 15 residues. Germline V gene sequence: CDR1 SGHTA, CDR2 FQGTGA. The CDR3 sequence: CASSSGGFGTGELFF. CDR3 coding DNA: TGTGCCAGCAGCTCTGGGGGATTCGGCACCGGGGAGCTGTTTTTT.

This clonotype was observed at least ten times. CDR3 in DNA: TGTGCCAGCTCGGGCGAGACAGGGTATCAGCCCCAGCATTTT. This sequence encodes CASSGETGYQPQHF. The V call is TRBV12-3 or TRBV12-4, the J call TRBJ1-5; TRBD1 agrees at 7 bases. J was trimmed by 5 bases and V by 8 bases; bases with no gene match: 9. This CDR3 is 14 amino acids long.

This clonotype has more than one count but fewer than ten. The chain links TRBV25-1 to TRBJ1-4, with 7 bases matching TRBD1. The ends lost 4 bases at V and 10 bases at J; junction bases unmatched: 9. This CDR3 is built from 14 residues. The germline CDR1 and CDR2 sequences are MGHDK and SYGVNS. The CDR3 sequence: CASSVGQRGGKLFF. The DNA for the CDR3 is TGTGCCAGCAGTGTGGGACAGCGTGGGGGAAAACTGTTTTTT. Variable domain in full (rest from reference TRBV25-1 and TRBJ1-4): EADIYQTPRYLVIGTGKKITLECSQTMGHDKMYWYQQDPGMELHLIHYSYGVNSTEKGDLSSESTVSRIRTEHFPLTLESARPSHTSQYLCASSVGQRGGKLFFGSGTQLSVL.